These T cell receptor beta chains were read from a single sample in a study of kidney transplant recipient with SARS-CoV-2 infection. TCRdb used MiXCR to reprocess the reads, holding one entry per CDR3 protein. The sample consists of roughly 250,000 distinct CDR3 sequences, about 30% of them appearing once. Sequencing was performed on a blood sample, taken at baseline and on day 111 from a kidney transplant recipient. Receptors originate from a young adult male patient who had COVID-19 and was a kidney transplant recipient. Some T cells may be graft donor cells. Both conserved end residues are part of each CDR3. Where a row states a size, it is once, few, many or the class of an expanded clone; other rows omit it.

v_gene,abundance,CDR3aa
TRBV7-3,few,CASSLNPGTGINEQFF
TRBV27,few,CASSARHPGWKTYGYTF
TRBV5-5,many,CASSLRGGFGNEQFF
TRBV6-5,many,CASSEVEECRKTYGYTF
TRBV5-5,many,CASQVPVSRKTYGYTF
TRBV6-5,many,CASSYGTGPPMNTEAFF
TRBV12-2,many,CASRLVQTPRKTYGYTF
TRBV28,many,CASSKGRSGYINEQYF
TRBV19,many,CASSIEPGVGNQPQHF
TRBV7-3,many,CASSKAYNSPLHF
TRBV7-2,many,CASSLNPAGTNEKLFF
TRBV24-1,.,CATSDFGLEHEQFF
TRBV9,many,CASSIGQGPSGANVLTF
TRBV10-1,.,CASSITVRSRKTYGYTF
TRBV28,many,CASSLRQINQPQHF
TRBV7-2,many,CASSLRVSGEAFF
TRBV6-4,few,CALHSGQMRETQYF
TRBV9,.,CASSVQGGPNEKLFF
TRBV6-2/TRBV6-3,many,CASSYWTAGNQPQHF
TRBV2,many,CASRLANTGELFF
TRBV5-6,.,CASLLVNSRKTYGYTF
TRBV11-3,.,CASSLSPGRSSGANVLTF
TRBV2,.,CAGSPGRRTEAFF
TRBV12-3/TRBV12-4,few,CASSGGLADVTDTQYF
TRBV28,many,CASSLGAALGELFF
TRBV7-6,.,CASSLAEGDWVGEQFF
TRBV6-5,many,CASFPGSGNTIYF
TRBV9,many,CASSVDPGLGAYEQYF
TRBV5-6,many,CASRRDNSRKTYGYTF
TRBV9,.,CASGVSSQGGSGELFF
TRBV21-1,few,CASSKDSHGTESSGANVLTF
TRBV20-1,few,CSARDPSGTGNEQFF
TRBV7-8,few,CASSLGRRQETQYF
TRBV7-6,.,CASSILRYRDNEQFF
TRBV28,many,CASSLQGAREQFF
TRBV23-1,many,CASSAARLRRKTYGYTF
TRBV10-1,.,CASSEDRAPLNEKLFF
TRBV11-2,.,CASSPPPWTSGKLVETQYF
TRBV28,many,CASSPPGQGAFGANVLTF
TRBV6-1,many,CASSETWTEANEKLFF
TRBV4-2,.,CANSPTGGIADTQYF
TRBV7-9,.,CDSSWGVQETQYF
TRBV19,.,CASTERANIQYF
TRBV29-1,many,CSGNRVAGGEQFF
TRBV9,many,CASSEGTNEGTGELFF
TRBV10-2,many,CASSVGGTSRKTYGYTF
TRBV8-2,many,CGTRERITQSRANVLTF
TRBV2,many,CASSTLRLGGYTF
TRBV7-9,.,CASSLGGGPPEAFF
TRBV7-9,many,CASSLVASKVIQYF
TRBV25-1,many,CASALTGDTEAFF
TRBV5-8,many,CASKRSHPRKTYGYTF
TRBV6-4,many,CASSASGTDTQYF
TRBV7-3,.,CASSLGTGAALAGYNEQFF